This T cell receptor (beta chain) originates from a study of brain T cells in children with intractable seizures. General observations from the study: Viral specificity was inferred only from CDR3 similarity; HCMV serostatus was unknown.

Of note for this clone: Its specificity is not known.

Germline assignment: CDR1 LNHNV and CDR2 YYDKDF (reference sequence). This CDR3 is built from 15 residues. Trimming left V 4 bases short and J 4 bases short, with 14 bases between. Clones were read by immunoSEQ multiplex PCR, and TCRdb kept only the in-frame ones, dropping some. The data contain approximately 23,000 clones, 94% of them singletons. Material: peripheral blood, obtained at surgery. The receptor was derived from a boy younger than 18 with focal cortical dysplasia and intractable seizures. This chain links TRBV15 with TRBJ1-5, with D possibly TRBD1 on 6 matching bases. CDR3 DNA: TGTGCCACCAGCACTACAGGGAGGGTGAATCAGCCCCAGCATTTT. Its translation is CATSTTGRVNQPQHF.